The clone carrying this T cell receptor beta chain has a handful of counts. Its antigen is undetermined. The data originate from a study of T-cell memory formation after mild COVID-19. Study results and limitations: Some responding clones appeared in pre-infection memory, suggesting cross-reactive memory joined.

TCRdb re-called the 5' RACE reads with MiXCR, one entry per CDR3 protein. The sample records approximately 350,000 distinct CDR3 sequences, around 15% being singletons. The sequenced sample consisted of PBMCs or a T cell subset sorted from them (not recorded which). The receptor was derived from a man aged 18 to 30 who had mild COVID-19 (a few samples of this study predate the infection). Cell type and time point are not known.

The CDR3 DNA sequence: TGTGCCAGCAGTTTCGTTCTTAGCTCTGGAAACACCATATATTTT. Its protein is CASSFVLSSGNTIYF. The chain combines TRBV12-3 or TRBV12-4 with TRBJ1-3; D is ambiguous. The CDR3 totals 15 residues. V was clipped by 3 bases and J by 0 bases, with 9 bases between them.